One and the same sample provided the 12 T cell receptor beta chains below, sequenced in a study of CXCR3-negative and CXCR3-positive naive CD8 T cells. The study's findings and limits: A higher hydrophobicity marked the TRB CDR3s of CXCR3-positive naive cells versus CXCR3-negative naive cells.

Their cognate antigens are unknown. The libraries of TRB cDNA were constructed through 5' RACE using UMI labels. TCRdb reprocessed the 5' RACE reads and stores each CDR3 protein as one record, lacking DNA. The sample table includes around 6,900 distinct CDR3 sequences. Sequencing used naive CXCR3+ CD8+ T cells from blood. Subset denoted: CD45RO-CCR7+CD27+CD95- naive CD8+ T cells expressing CXCR3 (TNR3+). Receptor source: a human donor in good health. Some clones in this sample may be carry-over from other donors' samples.

This clonotype is deemed medium-sized by its frequency. V usage is TRBV29-1 and J usage is TRBJ1-2; TCRdb calls TRBD1, which cannot be checked without DNA. The CDR3 extends over 11 amino acids. CDR1 and CDR2 from the germline V gene are SQVTM and ANQGSEA. CDR3: CSVSGNYGYTF.

The CDR3 sequence: CASSSAAQENSPLHF. The chain recombines TRBV7-9 with TRBJ1-6. CDR3 size: 15 residues. The germline V gene encodes CDR1 SEHNR and CDR2 FQNEAQ (reference sequence). Together with reference TRBV7-9 and TRBJ1-6, the CDR3 gives the full variable domain: DTGVSQNPRHKITKRGQNVTFRCDPISEHNRLYWYRQTLGQGPEFLTYFQNEAQLEKSRLLSDRFSAERPKGSFSTLEIQRTEQGDSAMYLCASSSAAQENSPLHFGNGTRLTVT.

J is TRBJ2-2 and V is TRBV29-1; TCRdb designates TRBD1, a call that cannot be tested without DNA. CDR3 length: 16 amino acids. Germline loops: CDR1 SQVTM, CDR2 ANQGSEA. The CDR3 loop is CSVESPDRGYDGELFF.

This clonotype is deemed medium-sized by its frequency. The chain is built from TRBV7-2 and TRBJ1-1. The CDR3 loop spans 13 amino acids. Germline CDR1 SGHTA, CDR2 FQGNSA. CDR3 protein: CASSLGLGTEAFF.

This clonotype is labeled medium-sized based on frequency. The rearrangement uses TRBV19 and TRBJ1-5; TCRdb designates TRBD1, a call that cannot be tested without DNA. The CDR3 consists of 12 residues. Germline V lookup: CDR1 LNHDA, CDR2 SQIVND (reference sequence). CDR3 amino acids: CASSLWTAAPHF.

This sequence joins TRBV7-3 and TRBJ1-5. The germline V gene encodes CDR1 SGHTA and CDR2 FQGTGA. This CDR3 spans 13 amino acids. CDR3 sequence: CASSLTMVEPQHF.

This clonotype is called medium-sized based on its frequency. V is TRBV29-1 and J is TRBJ2-1; TCRdb picks TRBD2, but there is no DNA to check that call. This CDR3 has 15 residues. Per the germline V gene, CDR1 is SQVTM and CDR2 is ANQGSEA. CDR3 in amino acids: CSGHGLAGVYNEQFF.

V is TRBV7-9 and J is TRBJ2-5; lacking DNA, the TRBD2 call made by TCRdb goes unchecked. This CDR3 has 18 amino acids. CDR1 is SEHNR, CDR2 FQNEAQ, per germline (reference sequence). CDR3 in amino acids: CASSLFGGLAGVQETQYF.

V is TRBV28 and J is TRBJ2-7; TCRdb selects TRBD2, and the lack of DNA leaves this call unchecked. The germline V gene has CDR1 MDHEN and CDR2 SYDVKM. The length of the CDR3 is 14 residues. The CDR3 spells CASIVRASSYEQYF.

This clonotype is called medium-sized based on its frequency. V is TRBV11-3 and J is TRBJ2-1; the D call from TCRdb, TRBD1, cannot be confirmed without DNA. CDR1 and CDR2 (germline): SGHNT, YENEEA. The CDR3 loop spans 12 amino acids. CDR3 loop: CASSSPPGWQFF.

The V call is TRBV29-1, the J call TRBJ2-1. The CDR3 is made up of 11 amino acids. Germline CDR1 reads SQVTM; CDR2 reads ANQGSEA. The CDR3 sequence is CVESAYNEQFF.

This clonotype is identified as medium-sized (0.01 to 0.1%) from frequency. This chain connects TRBV20-1 to TRBJ1-6; as DNA is missing, the TRBD1 call by TCRdb cannot be tested. From germline, CDR1 is DFQATT and CDR2 SNEGSKA (reference sequence). This CDR3 region has 16 residues. The CDR3 loop is CSARDNPQGVNSPLHF.